The 3 T cell receptor beta chains listed next were all sequenced from one sample in a study of cytomegalovirus exposure and HLA in healthy donors. Primers for the PCR totalled 60 Vbeta and 13 Jbeta. Repertoires were generated with immunoSEQ multiplex PCR, while TCRdb's copy carries only in-frame clones and drops some. The table shows roughly 200,000 clones, with about 80% occurring only once. The specimen was PBMCs. These TCRs come from a woman in her forties in good health and CMV-seronegative.

On this clone: This CDR3 is also generated by other DNA sequences in the sample. The chain links TRBV5-1 to TRBJ1-4, with 9 nucleotides matching TRBD1. Germline V gene sequence: CDR1 SGHRS, CDR2 YFSETQ. V was clipped by 5 bases and J by 7 bases; unmatched bases: 6. The CDR3 runs to 14 residues. Here the CDR3 reads CASSLQGAGEKLFF. For the CDR3, the DNA is TGCGCCAGCAGTTTACAGGGGGCCGGTGAAAAACTGTTTTTT.

The chain joins TRBV19 to TRBJ2-5; 10 nucleotides line up with TRBD1. Germline V CDR1 and CDR2: LNHDA, SQIVND (reference sequence). The J segment lost 3 bases and the V segment lost 3 bases, leaving 4 bases of the junction unmatched. The CDR3 runs to 15 residues. The CDR3, as DNA: TGTGCCAGTAGTATTTTCGGGACAGGGGAAGAGACCCAGTACTTC. It codes for CASSIFGTGEETQYF.

The rearrangement links TRBV5-5 to TRBJ1-5; D remains unclear. There are 11 residues in the CDR3. Germline V gene sequence: CDR1 SGHKS, CDR2 YYEKEE (reference sequence). V shed 0 bases and J shed 11 bases, with 6 bases lying between them. The CDR3 reads CASSLGRAQHF. Here the CDR3 DNA reads TGTGCCAGCAGCTTGGGCCGGGCCCAGCATTTT.